This T cell receptor beta chain was observed in a study of T cells in Graves' hyperthyroidism and ophthalmopathy. This clonotype was counted only a few times. There are 14 residues in the CDR3. With 5 bases removed from V and 11 bases from J, the gap between germline ends came to 19 bases. CDR1 and CDR2 (germline): SGHNT, YENEEA. TCR beta CDR3 sequences were amplified from RNA transcripts. HTBI primers were the set used in a first-round RT-PCR of the TCR CDR3. TCRdb reanalysed the multiplex PCR reads using MiXCR and keeps one entry per CDR3 protein. Altogether hundreds of thousands of distinct CDR3 sequences are present, approximately 42% being singletons, with the ten largest covering more than 7%.

The source material was peripheral blood or thyroid tissue (not recorded which). This receptor was identified in an adult man with Graves' disease, either hyperthyroidism or ophthalmopathy (not recorded which). V and J are TRBV11-3 and TRBJ1-3, with D possibly matching TRBD1 (5 bases). CDR3 sequence: CASSAGTAMEAIYF. CDR3 sequence (DNA): TGTGCCAGCAGCGCTGGGACCGCTATGGAGGCCATATATTTT.